This is a list of T cell receptor beta chains from one sample in a study of blood T cell repertoires in COVID-19. Measured with immunoSEQ multiplex PCR; TCRdb has only the in-frame clones, and not every one. In the table there are approximately 160,000 clones, roughly 80% of which are singletons. Specimen: peripheral blood. The receptors here all came from a woman of 80 years or more with acute or convalescent COVID-19. Both conserved end residues are part of each CDR3. The D gene is left open where the match is weak. Where a row states a size, it is once, few, many or the class of an expanded clone; other rows omit it.

d_gene	v_gene	j_gene	abundance	CDR3aa	CDR3nt
TRBD1	TRBV7-8	TRBJ2-6	NA	CASSFAGTGPSSGANVLTF	TGTGCCAGCAGCTTCGCCGGGACAGGGCCAAGCTCTGGGGCCAACGTCCTGACTTTC
TRBD2	TRBV5-6	TRBJ2-2	NA	CASSSVRGGTGELFF	TGTGCCAGCAGCTCCGTGCGGGGGGGTACCGGGGAGCTGTTTTTT
TRBD1	TRBV3-1/TRBV3-2	TRBJ1-5	NA	CASSQAGQGFRQPQHF	TGTGCCAGCAGCCAAGCGGGACAGGGTTTTCGGCAGCCCCAGCATTTT
TRBD1	TRBV19	TRBJ2-3	NA	CASSTGQGSTDTQYF	TGTGCCAGTAGTACCGGACAGGGAAGCACAGATACGCAGTATTTT
NA	TRBV27	TRBJ2-1	NA	CASSLAPVFPYNEQFF	TGTGCCAGCAGTTTAGCCCCGGTTTTCCCCTACAATGAGCAGTTCTTC
TRBD1	TRBV7-6	TRBJ1-5	NA	CASSLGTGAFQPQHF	TGTGCCAGCAGCTTGGGGACAGGGGCGTTTCAGCCCCAGCATTTT
NA	TRBV6-5	TRBJ2-5	NA	CASTGYQETQYF	TGTGCCAGCACAGGGTACCAAGAGACCCAGTACTTC
NA	TRBV19	TRBJ2-3	NA	CASSIRVADTQYF	TGTGCCAGTAGTATCAGGGTGGCAGATACGCAGTATTTT
NA	TRBV11-2	TRBJ2-6	many	CASSRWTASGANVLTF	TGTGCCAGCAGCCGATGGACAGCCTCCGGGGCCAACGTCCTGACTTTC
NA	TRBV29-1	TRBJ2-3	NA	CSVASSTDTQYF	TGCAGCGTTGCTTCGTCCACAGATACGCAGTATTTT
TRBD1	TRBV11-2	TRBJ1-2	NA	CASSLRRGLSDRGLGYTF	TGTGCCAGCAGCTTACGGCGCGGTTTGAGTGACAGGGGGCTCGGCTACACCTTC
TRBD1	TRBV7-8	TRBJ1-2	NA	CASSLPGQGAPSYGYTF	TGTGCCAGCAGCCTGCCGGGACAGGGGGCGCCGAGCTATGGCTACACCTTC
TRBD1	TRBV27	TRBJ2-3	NA	CASSSTGVGTDTQYF	TGTGCCAGCAGCAGCACAGGGGTGGGGACAGATACGCAGTATTTT